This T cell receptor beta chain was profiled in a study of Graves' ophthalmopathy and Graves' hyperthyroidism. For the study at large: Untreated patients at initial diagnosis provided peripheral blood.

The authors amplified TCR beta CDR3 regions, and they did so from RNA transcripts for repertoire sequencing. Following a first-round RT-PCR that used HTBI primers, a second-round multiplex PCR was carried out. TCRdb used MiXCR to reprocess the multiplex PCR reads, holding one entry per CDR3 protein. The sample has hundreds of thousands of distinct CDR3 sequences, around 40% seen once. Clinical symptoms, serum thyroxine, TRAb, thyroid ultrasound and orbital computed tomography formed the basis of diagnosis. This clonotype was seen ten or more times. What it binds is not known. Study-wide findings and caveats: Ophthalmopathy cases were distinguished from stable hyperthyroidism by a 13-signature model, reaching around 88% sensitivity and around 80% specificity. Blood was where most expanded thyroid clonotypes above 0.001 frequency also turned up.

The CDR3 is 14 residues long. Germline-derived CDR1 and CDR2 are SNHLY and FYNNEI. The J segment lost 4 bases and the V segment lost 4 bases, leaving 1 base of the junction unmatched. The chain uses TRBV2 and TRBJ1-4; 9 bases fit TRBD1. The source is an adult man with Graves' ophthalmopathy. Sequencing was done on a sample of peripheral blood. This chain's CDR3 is CASSGDRVNEKLFF. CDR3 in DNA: TGTGCCAGCAGTGGGGACAGGGTTAATGAAAAACTGTTTTTT.